A selection of T cell receptor beta chains follows, all from one sample in a study of beta chain features in type 1 diabetes. Sequenced by immunoSEQ multiplex PCR; TCRdb stores in-frame clones only, minus some. The sample has 330,000 or so clones; around 19% are singletons. Sequencing was carried out using naive CD4+ T cells from blood. The source is a woman between 18 and 29 years old in good health. CDR3s include the opening cysteine and the closing phenylalanine or tryptophan. A D gene is named only where the DNA matches it firmly. Size values are once, few and many counts, or a class for expanded clones, and some rows have none.

>TRBD1|TRBJ1-2|TRBV5-1|-
CASSPGDRGPYGYTF
TGCGCCAGCAGCCCCGGGGACAGGGGACCGTACGGCTACACCTTC
>-|TRBJ2-1|TRBV7-2|-
CASSRAGSSYNEQFF
TGTGCCAGCAGTCGAGCGGGTAGCTCCTACAATGAGCAGTTCTTC
>-|TRBJ1-1|TRBV5-1|-
CASSPPGHTNTEAFF
TGCGCCAGCAGCCCTCCGGGACATACGAACACTGAAGCTTTCTTT
>-|TRBJ1-3|TRBV7-2|-
CASSPPAGTGNTIYF
TGTGCCAGCAGTCCTCCGGCCGGGACTGGAAACACCATATATTTT
>TRBD2|TRBJ2-1|TRBV7-3|-
CASSETGLAGGYNEQFF
TGTGCCAGCAGCGAAACGGGCCTAGCGGGGGGGTACAATGAGCAGTTCTTC
>TRBD2|TRBJ2-2|TRBV12-5|-
CASGKNPGTSGLNTGELFF
TGTGCTAGTGGTAAGAACCCCGGGACTAGCGGATTGAACACCGGGGAGCTGTTTTTT
>-|TRBJ2-5|TRBV6-5|-
CASSYSQTRHGTQYF
TGTGCCAGCAGTTACTCCCAGACTAGGCATGGGACCCAGTACTTC
>-|TRBJ2-1|TRBV20-1|-
CSARDINEQFF
TGCAGTGCTAGGGACATCAATGAGCAGTTCTTC
>-|TRBJ1-1|TRBV6-5|few
CASSRLDYGDTEAFF
TGTGCCAGCAGTCGTCTGGACTACGGGGACACTGAAGCTTTCTTT
>TRBD1|TRBJ1-5|TRBV29-1|few
CSVAGTGTGGPQHF
TGCAGCGTGGCAGGAACCGGGACAGGGGGGCCCCAGCATTTT
>TRBD1|TRBJ1-2|TRBV4-1|-
CASSNLPGQGSGYTF
TGCGCCAGCAGCAATTTACCCGGACAGGGGAGTGGCTACACCTTC
>-|TRBJ1-2|TRBV29-1|few
CSVEVGGGYGYTF
TGCAGCGTTGAAGTGGGGGGTGGATATGGCTACACCTTC
>-|TRBJ2-1|TRBV7-2|few
CASSSPPGEQFF
TGTGCCAGCAGCTCCCCGCCGGGTGAGCAGTTCTTC
>-|TRBJ1-3|TRBV5-1|few
CASSLGTKSGNTIYF
TGCGCCAGCAGCCTCGGGACAAAATCTGGAAACACCATATATTTT
>TRBD2|TRBJ2-1|TRBV5-1|few
CASRRGTSGIEQFF
TGCGCCAGCAGGCGGGGGACTAGTGGGATTGAGCAGTTCTTC
>-|TRBJ1-5|TRBV25-1|-
CASSASDSIHQPQHF
TGTGCCAGCAGTGCCTCGGACAGTATACATCAGCCCCAGCATTTT
>TRBD2|TRBJ2-3|TRBV4-3|few
CASSRRLAGGTDTQYF
TGCGCCAGCAGCCGGAGACTAGCGGGGGGCACAGATACGCAGTATTTT
>-|TRBJ1-2|TRBV4-1|-
CASSQEGGPNYGYTF
TGCGCCAGCAGCCAAGAAGGAGGCCCGAACTATGGCTACACCTTC
>TRBD2|TRBJ2-1|TRBV6-1|-
CAITPGPGRDEQFF
TGTGCCATCACACCGGGACCCGGGAGGGATGAGCAGTTCTTC
>-|TRBJ1-3|TRBV9|-
CASSPSVSGNTIYF
TGTGCCAGCAGCCCCAGCGTCTCTGGAAACACCATATATTTT
>-|TRBJ1-2|TRBV7-2|-
CASSLATGGYGYTF
TGTGCCAGCAGCTTAGCGACAGGCGGCTATGGCTACACCTTC
>-|TRBJ1-4|TRBV19|few
CASSIGNNEKLFF
TGTGCCAGTAGTATCGGGAACAATGAAAAACTGTTTTTT
>-|TRBJ2-1|TRBV2|-
CASSEGAYNEQFF
TGTGCCAGCAGTGAGGGAGCCTACAATGAGCAGTTCTTC
>TRBD1|TRBJ2-1|TRBV4-2|few
CASSFTRDRGENEQFF
TGTGCCAGCAGCTTCACACGGGACAGGGGAGAAAATGAGCAGTTCTTC
>-|TRBJ2-1|TRBV1|-
CTSSQVGLGPEQFF
TGCACCAGCAGCCAAGTGGGTCTGGGGCCCGAGCAGTTCTTC